This T cell receptor (beta chain) derives from a study of T cells in Graves' hyperthyroidism and ophthalmopathy. CDR3 size: 14 residues. V was cut by 6 bases and J by 6 bases, with 15 bases left in between. Germline V gene data show CDR1 as SEHNR and CDR2 as FQNEAQ (reference sequence). It was RNA transcripts that yielded the amplified TCR beta CDR3 regions. With the HTBI primer set, the TCR CDR3 went through a first round of RT-PCR. TCRdb re-derived calls from the multiplex PCR reads in MiXCR, one entry per CDR3 protein. The data contain approximately 420,000 distinct CDR3 sequences, under 15% of them seen just once; the ten biggest clones take up 30% to 35%. Exclusion of a patient resulted from uncontrolled infection, other autoimmune disease, pregnancy or lactation.

The TCR sequence derives from a woman in her 30s with Graves' hyperthyroidism. Source material: blood. The J gene is TRBJ2-1, the V gene TRBV7-9; TRBD2 might be the D (7 bases). The DNA for the CDR3 is TGTGCCAGCAGAACAGGGAGGGTCGGCAATGAGCAGTTCTTC. Amino acids: CASRTGRVGNEQFF.